Listed below are T cell receptor beta chains from one sample, sequenced in a study of blood T cell repertoires in COVID-19. The table came from immunoSEQ multiplex PCR; TCRdb's copy has only in-frame clones and leaves some out. This sample has roughly 180,000 clones; 81% occur once, and the top ten carry 5.6%. The sample taken for sequencing was PBMCs or T cells enriched from blood (not recorded which). Receptor source: a middle-aged woman with acute COVID-19. Each CDR3 is given with its conserved first and last residue. D genes are given only for firm matches. Some rows mark clone size as missing; the rest say once, few, many or name a class of expanded clone.

j_gene: TRBJ1-1
abundance: .
d_gene: TRBD1
v_gene: TRBV3-1/TRBV3-2
len: 14
CDR3aa: CASSPGTGRTEAFF
CDR3nt: TGTGCCAGCAGCCCCGGGACAGGGCGCACTGAAGCTTTCTTT

j_gene: TRBJ1-5
abundance: few
d_gene: .
v_gene: TRBV6-6
len: 13
CDR3aa: CASSYSKAMPQHF
CDR3nt: TGTGCCAGCAGTTACTCCAAAGCAATGCCCCAGCATTTT

j_gene: TRBJ1-1
abundance: .
d_gene: .
v_gene: TRBV6-1
len: 13
CDR3aa: CASSEARGTEAFF
CDR3nt: TGTGCCAGCAGTGAAGCGCGAGGCACTGAAGCTTTCTTT

j_gene: TRBJ1-2
abundance: .
d_gene: .
v_gene: TRBV4-1
len: 15
CDR3aa: CASSQHLMGAGGYTF
CDR3nt: TGCGCCAGCAGCCAACACCTCATGGGAGCAGGCGGCTACACCTTC

j_gene: TRBJ2-7
abundance: .
d_gene: TRBD1
v_gene: TRBV4-1
len: 14
CDR3aa: CASSPNRGLYEQYF
CDR3nt: TGCGCCAGCAGCCCCAACAGGGGGCTCTACGAGCAGTACTTC

j_gene: TRBJ1-2
abundance: .
d_gene: TRBD1
v_gene: TRBV2
len: 13
CDR3aa: CASNPTGIYGYTF
CDR3nt: TGTGCCAGCAACCCGACAGGGATCTATGGCTACACCTTC

j_gene: TRBJ1-6
abundance: few
d_gene: TRBD1
v_gene: TRBV2
len: 17
CDR3aa: CASSYARDRVSNSPLHF
CDR3nt: TGTGCCAGCAGTTACGCCCGGGACAGGGTTTCTAATTCACCCCTCCACTTT

j_gene: TRBJ2-4
abundance: .
d_gene: TRBD2
v_gene: TRBV4-2
len: 17
CDR3aa: CASSQEGTSGSKNIQYF
CDR3nt: TGTGCCAGCAGCCAGGAAGGGACTAGCGGGTCAAAAAACATTCAGTACTTC

j_gene: TRBJ2-3
abundance: .
d_gene: .
v_gene: TRBV5-1
len: 15
CDR3aa: CASSLATPGTDTQYF
CDR3nt: TGCGCCAGCAGCTTGGCTACCCCTGGCACAGATACGCAGTATTTT

j_gene: TRBJ2-1
abundance: .
d_gene: TRBD1
v_gene: TRBV18
len: 13
CDR3aa: CASSRDRDNEQFF
CDR3nt: TGTGCCAGCTCACGGGACAGGGACAATGAGCAGTTCTTC

j_gene: TRBJ1-1
abundance: .
d_gene: TRBD1
v_gene: TRBV5-6
len: 17
CDR3aa: CASSSESRGLFNTEAFF
CDR3nt: TGTGCCAGCAGTTCAGAATCAAGGGGGCTTTTCAACACTGAAGCTTTCTTT

j_gene: TRBJ2-5
abundance: .
d_gene: .
v_gene: TRBV7-3
len: 16
CDR3aa: CASSSGGAGGQETQYF
CDR3nt: TGTGCCAGCAGCTCTGGAGGAGCAGGGGGGCAAGAGACCCAGTACTTC